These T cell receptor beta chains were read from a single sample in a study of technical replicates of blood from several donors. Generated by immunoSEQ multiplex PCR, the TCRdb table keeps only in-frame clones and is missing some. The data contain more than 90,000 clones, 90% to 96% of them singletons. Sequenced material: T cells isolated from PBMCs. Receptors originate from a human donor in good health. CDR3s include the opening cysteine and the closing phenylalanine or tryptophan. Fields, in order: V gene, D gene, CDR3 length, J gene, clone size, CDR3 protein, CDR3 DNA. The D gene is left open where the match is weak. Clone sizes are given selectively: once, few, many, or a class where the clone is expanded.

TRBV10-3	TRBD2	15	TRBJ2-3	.	CAISESSGGPDTQYF	TGTGCCATCAGTGAATCTAGCGGGGGGCCAGATACGCAGTATTTT
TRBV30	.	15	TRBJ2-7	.	CAWSGHQGGNRAKYF	TGTGCCTGGAGTGGACACCAAGGCGGGAATAGAGCTAAGTACTTC
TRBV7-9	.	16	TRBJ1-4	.	CASSLGSLPNNEKLFF	TGTGCCAGCAGCTTAGGTAGCCTTCCCAATAATGAAAAACTGTTTTTT
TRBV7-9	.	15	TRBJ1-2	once	CASSIIPGLPHGYTF	TGTGCCAGCAGCATCATTCCGGGTCTACCCCATGGCTACACCTTC
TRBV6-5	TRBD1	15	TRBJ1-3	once	CATALGQGSGNTIYF	TGTGCTACTGCCCTGGGACAGGGATCTGGAAACACCATATATTTT
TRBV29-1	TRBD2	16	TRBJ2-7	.	CSGSLAGAQGPYEQYF	TGCAGCGGATCACTAGCGGGGGCTCAAGGGCCATACGAGCAGTACTTC
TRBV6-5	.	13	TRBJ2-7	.	CASSRGLIGEQYF	TGTGCCAGCAGTCGGGGGTTGATCGGCGAGCAGTACTTC
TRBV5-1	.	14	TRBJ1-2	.	CASSLEGTYDGYTF	TGCGCCAGCAGCTTGGAGGGGACTTACGATGGCTACACCTTC
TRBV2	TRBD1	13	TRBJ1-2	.	CASSDGTGQGYTF	TGTGCCAGCAGTGACGGGACAGGGCAAGGCTACACCTTC
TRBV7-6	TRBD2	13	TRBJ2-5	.	CASSMRGQETQYF	TGTGCCAGCAGCATGCGGGGGCAAGAGACCCAGTACTTC
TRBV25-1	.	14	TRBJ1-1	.	CASSGQGRATEAFF	TGTGCCAGCAGTGGTCAGGGGAGAGCCACTGAAGCTTTCTTT
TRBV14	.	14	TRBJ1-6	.	CASSALFFSSPLHF	TGTGCCAGCAGCGCATTATTTTTTAGTTCACCCCTCCACTTT
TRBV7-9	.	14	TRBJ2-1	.	CASSTDSSYNEQFF	TGTGCCAGCAGCACCGATAGCTCCTACAATGAGCAGTTCTTC
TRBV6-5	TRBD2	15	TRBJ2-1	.	CASSLSGTSIYEQFF	TGTGCCAGCAGTTTGTCCGGGACTAGTATCTATGAGCAGTTCTTC
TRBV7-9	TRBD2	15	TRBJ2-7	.	CASSLEGGSGYEQYF	TGTGCCAGCAGCTTAGAGGGCGGGAGCGGATACGAGCAGTACTTC
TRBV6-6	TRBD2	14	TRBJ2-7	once	CASSPTSGAYEQYF	TGTGCCAGCAGCCCCACTAGCGGCGCCTACGAGCAGTACTTC
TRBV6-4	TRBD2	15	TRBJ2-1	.	CASVKAGDPYNEQFF	TGTGCCAGCGTAAAGGCGGGGGATCCCTACAATGAGCAGTTCTTC
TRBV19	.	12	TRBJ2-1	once	CASRTGNNEQFF	TGTGCCAGTAGGACAGGAAACAATGAGCAGTTCTTC
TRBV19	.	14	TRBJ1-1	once	CASSPVKRNTEAFF	TGTGCCAGTAGTCCGGTCAAGAGGAACACTGAAGCTTTCTTT
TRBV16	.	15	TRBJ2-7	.	CASSQWYDSSYEQYF	TGTGCCAGCAGCCAATGGTACGACAGCTCCTACGAGCAGTACTTC
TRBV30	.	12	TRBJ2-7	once	CAWSLQDSEQYF	TGTGCCTGGAGCCTTCAGGACAGCGAGCAGTACTTC
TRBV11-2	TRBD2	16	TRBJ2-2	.	CASSPIAGPNTGELFF	TGTGCCAGCAGCCCCATAGCGGGGCCAAACACCGGGGAGCTGTTTTTT
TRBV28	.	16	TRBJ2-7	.	CASRGLLAGPDYEQYF	TGTGCCAGCAGGGGGTTGTTAGCAGGGCCTGATTACGAGCAGTACTTC
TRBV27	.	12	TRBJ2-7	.	CASSPGAAEQYF	TGTGCCAGCAGCCCAGGGGCGGCCGAGCAGTACTTC
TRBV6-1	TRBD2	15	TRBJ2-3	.	CASSTWTSGTDTQYF	TGTGCCAGCAGTACCTGGACTAGCGGTACAGATACGCAGTATTTT
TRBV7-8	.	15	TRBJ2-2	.	CASSLVVGNTGELFF	TGTGCCAGCAGCTTGGTGGTCGGGAACACCGGGGAGCTGTTTTTT
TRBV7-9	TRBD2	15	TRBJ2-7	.	CASSLAPRGLGEQYF	TGTGCCAGCAGCTTAGCGCCGCGGGGGTTGGGCGAGCAGTACTTC
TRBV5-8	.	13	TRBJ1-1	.	CASSLARNTEAFF	TGTGCCAGCAGCTTGGCGAGGAACACTGAAGCTTTCTTT
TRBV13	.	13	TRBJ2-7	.	CASSKQDPTRQYF	TGTGCCAGCAGCAAACAGGATCCTACGAGGCAGTACTTC
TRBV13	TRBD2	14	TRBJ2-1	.	CASSLQREGSEQFF	TGTGCCAGCAGCCTGCAGCGGGAGGGCAGTGAGCAGTTCTTC
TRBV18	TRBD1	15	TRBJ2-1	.	CASSPGTGKYAEQFF	TGTGCCAGCTCACCAGGGACAGGGAAGTACGCTGAGCAGTTCTTC
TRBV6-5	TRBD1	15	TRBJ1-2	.	CASSPWTGANYGYTF	TGTGCCAGCAGTCCTTGGACAGGGGCTAACTATGGCTACACCTTC
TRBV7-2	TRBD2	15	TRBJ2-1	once	CASSLDLAGGDEQFF	TGTGCCAGCAGCTTAGACCTAGCGGGGGGGGATGAGCAGTTCTTC
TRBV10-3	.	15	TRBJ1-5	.	CAISESGRWDQPQHF	TGTGCCATCAGTGAGTCCGGGAGGTGGGATCAGCCCCAGCATTTT
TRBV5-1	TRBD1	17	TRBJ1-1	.	CASSLGDRKVLNTEAFF	TGCGCCAGCAGCTTGGGGGACAGGAAAGTTCTGAACACTGAAGCTTTCTTT
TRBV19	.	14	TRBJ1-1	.	CASSTPGLQTEAFF	TGTGCCAGTAGTACTCCAGGGTTGCAGACTGAAGCTTTCTTT
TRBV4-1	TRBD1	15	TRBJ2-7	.	CASSHTGTGGWEQYF	TGCGCCAGCAGCCACACCGGGACAGGGGGCTGGGAGCAGTACTTC
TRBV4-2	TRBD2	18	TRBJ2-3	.	CASSQRLAGGSSTDTQYF	TGTGCCAGCAGCCAACGACTAGCGGGGGGATCTAGCACAGATACGCAGTATTTT
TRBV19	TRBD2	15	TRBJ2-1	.	CASRTSESSYNEQFF	TGTGCCAGTAGGACTAGCGAAAGCTCCTACAATGAGCAGTTCTTC
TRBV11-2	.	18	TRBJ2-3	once	CASSSRGRAGYVTDTQYF	TGTGCCAGCAGCTCCCGGGGGCGAGCGGGATATGTCACAGATACGCAGTATTTT
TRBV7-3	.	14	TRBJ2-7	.	CASSLTHRDYEQYF	TGTGCCAGCAGCTTAACCCACAGGGACTACGAGCAGTACTTC
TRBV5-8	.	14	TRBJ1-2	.	CASSFPGVIYGYTF	TGTGCCAGCAGCTTCCCGGGGGTGATCTATGGCTACACCTTC
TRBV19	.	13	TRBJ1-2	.	CASSGQANYGYTF	TGTGCCAGTAGTGGGCAGGCTAACTATGGCTACACCTTC
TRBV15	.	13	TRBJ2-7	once	CATTRGTDYEQYF	TGTGCCACCACCCGAGGGACTGACTACGAGCAGTACTTC
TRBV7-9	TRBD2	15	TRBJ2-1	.	CASPHVGGAYNEQFF	TGTGCCAGCCCGCACGTGGGGGGGGCCTACAATGAGCAGTTCTTC
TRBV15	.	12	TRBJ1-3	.	CATSSYEDTIYF	TGTGCCACCAGCTCGTACGAGGACACCATATATTTT
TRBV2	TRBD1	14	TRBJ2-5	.	CATAGDRGQETQYF	TGTGCCACAGCAGGGGACAGGGGCCAAGAGACCCAGTACTTC
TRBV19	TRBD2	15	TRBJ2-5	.	CASSIVSGRGETQYF	TGTGCCAGTAGTATAGTAAGCGGGAGGGGAGAGACCCAGTACTTC
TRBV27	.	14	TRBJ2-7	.	CASSFLDRYYEQYF	TGTGCCAGCAGTTTCCTCGACAGATACTACGAGCAGTACTTC
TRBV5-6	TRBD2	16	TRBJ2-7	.	CASSLAASGNTGEQYF	TGTGCCAGCAGCTTGGCGGCTAGCGGGAACACTGGCGAGCAGTACTTC
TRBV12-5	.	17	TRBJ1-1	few	CASGFTYLTAENTEAFF	TGTGCTAGTGGTTTTACCTATTTGACGGCGGAGAACACTGAAGCTTTCTTT
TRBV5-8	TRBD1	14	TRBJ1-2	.	CASTITGVPYGYTF	TGTGCCAGCACCATCACAGGGGTCCCATATGGCTACACCTTC